These T cell receptor beta chains were read from a single sample in a study of CD8 T cells in ankylosing spondylitis. TCRdb re-analysed the 5' RACE reads in MiXCR, keeping a single row per CDR3 protein. The sample shows more than 650,000 distinct CDR3 sequences, around 11% of them seen only once. Input material: blood, either unsorted or a sorted T cell fraction (not recorded which). The receptors derive from a male donor with ankylosing spondylitis. CDR3s include the opening cysteine and the closing phenylalanine or tryptophan. The D gene is left open where the match is weak. Clone size is stated in some rows and not others, as once, few, many or a class when expanded.

D | length | J | V | size | CDR3 | DNA
- | 12 | TRBJ1-4 | TRBV27 | - | CASSLPIPKLFF | TGTGCCAGCAGTTTACCGATCCCAAAACTGTTTTTT
TRBD1 | 16 | TRBJ2-5 | TRBV9 | - | CASSVEQGGLGETQYF | TGTGCCAGCAGCGTAGAACAGGGGGGATTAGGGGAGACCCAGTACTTC
- | 13 | TRBJ2-2 | TRBV6-4 | - | CASSDSWIGELFF | TGTGCCAGCAGTGACAGTTGGATTGGGGAGCTGTTTTTT
- | 13 | TRBJ2-5 | TRBV5-1 | few | CASSQTPQETQYF | TGCGCCAGCAGTCAAACACCCCAAGAGACCCAGTACTTC
- | 14 | TRBJ2-1 | TRBV28 | - | CASSRVWVGNEQFF | TGTGCCAGCAGCCGGGTATGGGTCGGCAATGAGCAGTTCTTC
- | 14 | TRBJ1-6 | TRBV9 | few | CASSTRGYNSPLHF | TGTGCCAGCAGCACGAGAGGTTATAATTCACCCCTCCACTTT
- | 12 | TRBJ1-2 | TRBV12-3/TRBV12-4 | many | CASQGSGYGYTF | TGTGCCAGCCAGGGTAGCGGGTATGGCTACACCTTC
- | 14 | TRBJ2-3 | TRBV5-1 | few | CASSLLPWPDTQYF | TGCGCCAGCAGCTTGCTGCCATGGCCAGATACGCAGTATTTT
- | 14 | TRBJ1-1 | TRBV6-1 | few | CASSAIAGNTEAFF | TGTGCCAGCAGTGCTATAGCGGGGAACACTGAAGCTTTCTTT
TRBD2 | 16 | TRBJ2-1 | TRBV20-1 | - | CSARGLFAGGYNEQFF | TGCAGTGCTAGAGGTCTCTTTGCGGGAGGCTACAATGAGCAGTTCTTC
- | 20 | TRBJ2-3 | TRBV5-1 | few | CASSLGFGDRRRKGTDTQYF | TGCGCCAGCAGCTTGGGATTCGGGGACCGCAGGAGAAAAGGCACAGATACGCAGTATTTT
- | 14 | TRBJ1-3 | TRBV20-1 | - | CSALKLGLGNTIYF | TGCAGTGCTCTTAAACTCGGGTTGGGAAACACCATATATTTT
- | 12 | TRBJ2-1 | TRBV18 | few | CASSPESVEQFF | TGTGCCAGCTCACCGGAGTCGGTTGAGCAGTTCTTC
- | 15 | TRBJ1-6 | TRBV5-6 | few | CASSLISGYHSPLHF | TGTGCCAGCAGCCTCATTTCAGGGTACCATTCACCCCTCCACTTT
- | 11 | TRBJ2-5 | TRBV20-1 | many | CSARGQETQYF | TGCAGTGCTAGAGGTCAAGAGACCCAGTACTTC
- | 14 | TRBJ2-3 | TRBV20-1 | many | CSASPVAGLDTQYF | TGCAGTGCTAGTCCCGTCGCGGGTTTGGATACGCAGTATTTT
TRBD2 | 14 | TRBJ2-1 | TRBV7-9 | few | CASRNLRGVNEQFF | TGTGCCAGCAGAAACCTACGGGGGGTCAATGAGCAGTTCTTC
- | 13 | TRBJ2-1 | TRBV20-1 | few | CSARYTGTPRQFF | TGCAGTGCTAGGTACACCGGGACTCCAAGACAGTTCTTC
TRBD2 | 13 | TRBJ2-1 | TRBV29-1 | - | CSVGRTSGNEQFF | TGCAGCGTTGGTAGGACTAGCGGCAATGAGCAGTTCTTC
- | 13 | TRBJ1-1 | TRBV6-1 | few | CASSHRFHPEAFF | TGTGCCAGCTCGCACAGGTTCCATCCTGAAGCTTTCTTT
- | 14 | TRBJ1-1 | TRBV7-2 | few | CASSEELWNTEAFF | TGTGCCAGCAGCGAGGAACTCTGGAACACTGAAGCTTTCTTT
- | 11 | TRBJ1-2 | TRBV20-1 | - | CSARWSSGYTF | TGCAGTGCTAGATGGTCCAGTGGCTACACCTTC
- | 14 | TRBJ1-6 | TRBV12-3/TRBV12-4 | few | CASTQRQGNSPLHF | TGTGCCAGCACCCAACGGCAGGGGAATTCACCCCTCCACTTT
- | 15 | TRBJ2-5 | TRBV7-2 | - | CASSGVLTNQETQYF | TGTGCCAGCAGCGGAGTATTGACAAACCAAGAGACCCAGTACTTC
- | 13 | TRBJ2-1 | TRBV20-1 | few | CSARRGELNEQFF | TGCAGTGCTCGGAGGGGGGAGCTCAATGAGCAGTTCTTC
- | 16 | TRBJ1-1 | TRBV5-1 | many | CASSLVLSTANTEAFF | TGCGCCAGCAGCTTGGTCTTATCGACGGCGAACACTGAAGCTTTCTTT
- | 12 | TRBJ2-7 | TRBV28 | - | CASMRSSYEQYF | TGTGCCAGCATGCGGAGCTCCTACGAGCAGTACTTC
- | 14 | TRBJ2-5 | TRBV6-1 | - | CASSEGHRQETQYF | TGTGCCAGCAGCGAGGGGCACAGACAAGAGACCCAGTACTTC
TRBD1 | 15 | TRBJ2-7 | TRBV27 | many | CASSSPGQGLDEQYF | TGTGCCAGCAGTTCGCCGGGACAGGGATTGGACGAGCAGTACTTC
- | 17 | TRBJ2-7 | TRBV12-3/TRBV12-4 | few | CASSLIGLADSSYEQYF | TGTGCCAGCAGTTTAATAGGGCTAGCCGATAGCTCCTACGAGCAGTACTTC
- | 13 | TRBJ2-3 | TRBV28 | - | CASSSPQGDTQYF | TGTGCCAGCAGTTCTCCACAGGGAGATACGCAGTATTTT
TRBD2 | 15 | TRBJ2-1 | TRBV12-3/TRBV12-4 | many | CASSRLLAGDNEQFF | TGTGCCAGCAGCAGATTACTAGCGGGAGACAATGAGCAGTTCTTC
- | 17 | TRBJ2-1 | TRBV7-8 | few | CASSLGEYLSSYNEQFF | TGTGCCAGCAGCTTAGGGGAATACCTGAGCTCCTACAATGAGCAGTTCTTC
- | 13 | TRBJ2-7 | TRBV28 | - | CTSSSGSSYEQYF | TGTACCAGCAGTTCCGGGTCCTCTTACGAGCAGTACTTC
- | 13 | TRBJ1-2 | TRBV30 | few | CARNTDPGYGYTF | TGTGCCCGGAACACGGACCCGGGGTATGGCTACACCTTC
TRBD1 | 14 | TRBJ1-6 | TRBV5-1 | - | CASSGQGAGSPLHF | TGCGCCAGCAGTGGGCAGGGGGCCGGTTCACCCCTCCACTTT
TRBD1 | 15 | TRBJ1-1 | TRBV4-3 | few | CASSQGGGRDPEAFF | TGCGCCAGCAGCCAAGGAGGGGGCCGGGACCCTGAAGCTTTCTTT
- | 12 | TRBJ2-1 | TRBV18 | few | CASSTDQNEQFF | TGTGCCAGCTCAACAGACCAAAATGAGCAGTTCTTC
TRBD1 | 13 | TRBJ1-3 | TRBV6-6 | - | CASSDRGRDTIYF | TGTGCCAGCAGCGACAGGGGTCGAGACACCATATATTTT